What follows are 24 T cell receptor beta chains derived from one specimen sequenced in a study of blood T cell repertoires in COVID-19. Here immunoSEQ multiplex PCR was the method, and the copy in TCRdb shows in-frame clones only, minus some. The repertoire includes about 74,000 clones, about nine tenths of them detected once, and about 1% sits in the top ten. The sample consisted of peripheral blood. These receptors all come from a woman aged 50 to 65 in a cohort sampled during active COVID-19.

The CDR3 sequence: CASSSSVLGEATSSYNEQFF. CDR3 nucleotide sequence: TGTGCCAGCAGCTCTAGCGTTTTAGGAGAGGCCACCTCCTCCTACAATGAGCAGTTCTTC. The J gene is TRBJ2-1, the V gene TRBV6-6; weak D call: TRBD2 (6 bases). Trimming shortened V by 6 bases and J by 0 bases, and 27 bases separated the two germline ends. Germline-derived CDR1 and CDR2 are MNHNY and SVGAGI (reference sequence). The CDR3 runs to 20 residues.

The gene calls are TRBV28 and TRBJ1-6, with TRBD1 matching 7 bases. CDR1 and CDR2 (germline): MDHEN, SYDVKM. J was trimmed by 5 bases and V by 6 bases; bases with no gene match: 7. The length of the CDR3 is 15 residues. The CDR3 DNA reads as TGTGCCAGCAGACCTACCGGGACAGATAATTCACCCCTCCACTTT. It is translated as CASRPTGTDNSPLHF.

The sample holds many counts of this clone. The rearrangement uses TRBV5-1 and TRBJ2-7; TRBD1 matches 8 bases. J lost 2 bases, V lost 4 bases, and 5 bases had no gene match. Germline CDR1 SGHRS, CDR2 YFSETQ. The CDR3 loop spans 14 amino acids. CDR3 in amino acids: CASSPTGVTYEQYF. DNA of the CDR3: TGCGCCAGCAGCCCGACAGGGGTAACCTACGAGCAGTACTTC.

This chain links TRBV28 with TRBJ2-5, with D hard to call. Trimming cost V 5 bases and J 9 bases, with 13 bases left between them. The CDR3 extends over 12 amino acids. Germline CDR1 is MDHEN and CDR2 is SYDVKM. CDR3 in DNA: TGTGCCAGCAGTCTTAGCCCACGGGCCCAGTACTTC. It is translated as CASSLSPRAQYF. Supplemented by reference TRBV28 and TRBJ2-5, the full variable domain reads DVKVTQSSRYLVKRTGEKVFLECVQDMDHENMFWYRQDPGLGLRLIYFSYDVKMKEKGDIPEGYSVSREKKERFSLILESASTNQTSMYLCASSLSPRAQYFGPGTRLLVL.

The rearrangement joins TRBV28 to TRBJ2-7; D possibly corresponds to TRBD1 (5 bases). The V and J ends lost 6 bases and 1 base respectively, with 10 bases between them. CDR1 is MDHEN and CDR2 is SYDVKM in the germline V gene. The CDR3 runs to 13 residues. CDR3 loop: CASRVTGSYEQYF. CDR3 sequence (DNA): TGTGCCAGCAGAGTTACAGGATCCTACGAGCAGTACTTC.

This chain joins TRBV2 and TRBJ1-3; 9 bases match TRBD1. Germline trimming cut 2 bases from V and 4 bases from J; bases unmatched to any gene: 9. Germline V gene lookup returns CDR1 SNHLY and CDR2 FYNNEI. The CDR3 is made up of 17 amino acids. CDR3 sequence reads: CASSESAGQGNGNTIYF. As DNA, the CDR3 is TGTGCCAGCAGTGAATCCGCAGGACAGGGGAACGGAAACACCATATATTTT.

The rearrangement links TRBV7-3 to TRBJ2-1; 8 bases line up with TRBD2. The germline CDR1 and CDR2 sequences are SGHTA and FQGTGA. J lost 0 bases, V lost 2 bases, and 3 bases had no gene match. This CDR3 has 16 residues. The CDR3 DNA reads as TGTGCCAGCAGCTTACTAGCGGGTAACTCCTACAATGAGCAGTTCTTC. Translating it yields CASSLLAGNSYNEQFF.

The chain joins TRBV27 to TRBJ2-7, with 10 bases identical to TRBD2. CDR1 and CDR2 (germline): MNHEY, SMNVEV (reference sequence). The CDR3 is 13 amino acids. V lost 6 bases and J lost 4; bases outside the gene matches: 3. The CDR3 is CASSASGSYEQYF. CDR3 coding DNA: TGTGCCAGCAGCGCTAGCGGGAGTTACGAGCAGTACTTC.

The J gene is TRBJ2-5, the V gene TRBV5-6, with D uncertain. Germline CDR1 reads SGHDT; CDR2 reads YYEEEE. The CDR3 sequence is 15 residues long. V was shortened by 0 bases and J by 1 base, with 10 bases between the two germline ends. CDR3 region: CASSLAQRRQETQYF. CDR3 nucleotides: TGTGCCAGCAGCTTGGCCCAGCGTCGCCAAGAGACCCAGTACTTC.

CDR3 region: CASSPSGPAGNKNTEAFF. The CDR3 DNA reads as TGTGCCAGCTCACCCTCCGGACCGGCAGGGAATAAGAACACTGAAGCTTTCTTT. The V gene is TRBV18, the J gene TRBJ1-1, with D tentatively TRBD1 (5 bases). The germline gives CDR1 KGHSH, CDR2 LQKENI. There are 18 residues in the CDR3. The ends were cut back, 3 bases at V and 1 base at J, with 21 bases in the middle.

The V gene is TRBV9, the J gene TRBJ2-3, with D hard to call. The CDR3 spans 15 residues. Germline V lookup: CDR1 SGDLS, CDR2 YYNGEE. Trimming took 1 base from V and 1 from J, leaving 10 bases between them. CDR3 bases: TGTGCCAGCAGCGTATGGGCTTTAGGCACAGATACGCAGTATTTT. Residues: CASSVWALGTDTQYF.

This sequence joins TRBV14 and TRBJ1-1; no clear D gene. This CDR3 region has 13 residues. CDR1 SGHDN and CDR2 FVKESK come from the germline V gene. The V gene lost 1 base and the J gene lost 1 base, with 4 bases spanning the gap. The CDR3 sequence: CASSQGQNTEAFF. The CDR3 bases are TGTGCCAGCAGCCAAGGACAGAACACTGAAGCTTTCTTT.

The V call is TRBV6-4, the J call TRBJ1-5, with 8 positions matching TRBD1. The germline CDR1 and CDR2 sequences are MRHNA and SNTAGT. V shed 0 bases, J shed 5 bases, and the junction held 9 bases outside the gene matches. The CDR3 is made up of 17 amino acids. CDR3 residues: CASSDSSDRVGDQPQHF. In nucleotides, the CDR3 is TGTGCCAGCAGTGACTCCTCGGACAGGGTAGGAGATCAGCCCCAGCATTTT.

The chain employs TRBV11-2 and TRBJ1-1; the D gene is possibly TRBD1 (5 bases). V dropped 0 bases and J dropped 2 bases, with 10 bases sitting between them. CDR1 is SGHAT, CDR2 FQNNGV, per germline. CDR3 size: 15 residues. CDR3 sequence (DNA): TGTGCCAGCAGCTTAGAACGACAGATAAACACTGAAGCTTTCTTT. Residues: CASSLERQINTEAFF.

V is TRBV6-5 and J is TRBJ1-2; D is undetermined. The CDR3 is made up of 15 amino acids. CDR1 is MNHEY and CDR2 is SVGAGI in the germline V gene. The V and J ends lost 0 bases and 3 bases respectively, with 11 bases between them. The CDR3: CASSYSEGSHYGYTF. CDR3 nucleotides: TGTGCCAGCAGTTACTCGGAGGGAAGCCACTATGGCTACACCTTC.

The chain has TRBV19 and TRBJ1-1; 9 bases line up with TRBD1. The germline V gene has CDR1 LNHDA and CDR2 SQIVND (reference sequence). Trimming removed 3 bases from V and 6 bases from J; junction bases left unmatched: 2. This CDR3 is built from 13 residues. CDR3 sequence reads: CASSIDRGAEAFF. CDR3 in DNA: TGTGCCAGTAGTATCGACAGGGGGGCTGAAGCTTTCTTT.

This rearrangement joins TRBV9 to TRBJ2-6; D uncertain. The CDR3 is made up of 16 amino acids. Germline CDR1 SGDLS, CDR2 YYNGEE. V was pared by 4 bases and J by 0 bases, with 11 bases between. The CDR3 reads CASSTSTVSGANVLTF. In nucleotides, the CDR3 is TGTGCCAGCAGCACCTCTACAGTCTCTGGGGCCAACGTCCTGACTTTC.

The CDR3 coding sequence is TGTGCCAGCAGTTTTTCTCTAGCGGGAGGGGTTCGTAGGAACGAGCAGTACTTC. Protein: CASSFSLAGGVRRNEQYF. The chain has TRBV28 and TRBJ2-7, with 12 bases matching TRBD2. CDR1 and CDR2 (germline): MDHEN, SYDVKM. This CDR3 has 18 amino acids. With 3 bases clipped from V and 5 bases from J, the junction kept 14 bases outside the gene matches.

The V call is TRBV14, the J call TRBJ1-4; a weak D match, TRBD1 (6 bases). Germline V gene lookup returns CDR1 SGHDN and CDR2 FVKESK. The CDR3 covers 17 residues. The V gene lost 0 bases and the J gene lost 1 base, with 12 bases spanning the gap. The CDR3 is CASSQEKGTRTNEKLFF. The DNA of the CDR3 is TGTGCCAGCAGCCAAGAAAAGGGGACAAGAACTAATGAAAAACTGTTTTTT.

The count of this clone is one. This chain joins TRBV7-6 and TRBJ2-1; possibly TRBD1 for D (5 bases). The V gene lost 4 bases and the J gene lost 0 bases, with 10 bases spanning the gap. The germline V gene encodes CDR1 SGHVS and CDR2 FNYEAQ. This CDR3 spans 15 amino acids. The CDR3 protein is CASSSQVSSYNEQFF. The DNA of the CDR3 is TGTGCCAGCAGCTCACAGGTTAGCTCCTACAATGAGCAGTTCTTC.

The V call is TRBV18, the J call TRBJ2-3; perhaps TRBD1 as D (5 bases). With 1 base removed from V and 2 bases from J, the gap between germline ends came to 16 bases. CDR1 and CDR2 (germline): KGHSH, LQKENI. The CDR3 spans 17 residues. DNA of the CDR3: TGTGCCAGCTCACCACGGCAGGGAACGGGTGCCACAGATACGCAGTATTTT. This sequence encodes CASSPRQGTGATDTQYF.

The chain has TRBV19 and TRBJ2-6, with D possibly TRBD2 on 5 matching bases. Trimming removed 5 bases from V and 0 bases from J, with 11 bases in between. Germline V CDR1 and CDR2: LNHDA, SQIVND (reference sequence). There are 16 residues in the CDR3. In DNA form, the CDR3 reads TGTGCCAGTAGTGCGGACTGGAGCTCTGGGGCCAACGTCCTGACTTTC. This codes for CASSADWSSGANVLTF.

This chain links TRBV4-1 with TRBJ2-7; no reliable D call. V lost 0 bases and J 3 bases, leaving 6 bases between the germline ends. This CDR3 has 13 amino acids. Germline lookup yields CDR1 MGHRA and CDR2 YSYEKL. The DNA of the CDR3 is TGCGCCAGCAGCCAAGATTACAGCTACGAGCAGTACTTC. Amino acids: CASSQDYSYEQYF.

This chain uses TRBV25-1 with TRBJ2-3, with 7 positions matching TRBD1. V lost 2 bases, J lost 5 bases, and 4 bases stayed unmatched. Germline V lookup: CDR1 MGHDK, CDR2 SYGVNS. The CDR3 totals 14 residues. CDR3 coding DNA: TGTGCCAGCAGTGAAGGGCAGGGGGTAGATACGCAGTATTTT. The encoded protein is CASSEGQGVDTQYF. The whole variable domain, remainder taken from reference TRBV25-1 and TRBJ2-3, is EADIYQTPRYLVIGTGKKITLECSQTMGHDKMYWYQQDPGMELHLIHYSYGVNSTEKGDLSSESTVSRIRTEHFPLTLESARPSHTSQYLCASSEGQGVDTQYFGPGTRLTVL.